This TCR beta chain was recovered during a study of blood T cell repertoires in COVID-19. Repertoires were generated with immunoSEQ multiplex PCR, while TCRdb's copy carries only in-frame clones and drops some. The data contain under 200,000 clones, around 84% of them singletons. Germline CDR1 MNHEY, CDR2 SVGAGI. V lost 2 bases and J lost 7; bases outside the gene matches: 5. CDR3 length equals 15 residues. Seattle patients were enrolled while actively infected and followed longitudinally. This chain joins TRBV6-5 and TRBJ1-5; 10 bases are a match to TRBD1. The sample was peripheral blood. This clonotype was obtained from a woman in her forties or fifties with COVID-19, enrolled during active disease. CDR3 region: CASSYEGTGAQPQHF. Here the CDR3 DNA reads TGTGCCAGCAGTTACGAAGGGACAGGGGCCCAGCCCCAGCATTTT.